This TCR beta chain was sequenced during a study of OX40 agonist ivuxolimab in advanced cancers. Clones were read by immunoSEQ multiplex PCR, and TCRdb kept only the in-frame ones, dropping some. The table shows some 100,000 clones, with about nine tenths occurring only once. Trimming shortened V by 0 bases and J by 4 bases, and 9 bases separated the two germline ends. In germline, CDR1 is SGHRS, CDR2 YFSETQ. The CDR3 contains 14 residues. This clonotype was sampled from an adult with an advanced solid tumor such as melanoma, head and neck, liver or kidney cancer. This specimen was CD4+ or CD8+ T cells sorted from blood, taken in a trial of the OX40 agonist ivuxolimab. V is TRBV5-1 and J is TRBJ2-3; D is unclear. DNA for the CDR3: TGCGCCAGCAGCTTGGGAGAGCGTGCAGATACGCAGTATTTT. This translates into CASSLGERADTQYF.